This T cell receptor beta chain was sequenced in a study of long-term antiretroviral therapy in people with HIV. Study outcomes and limitations: Pre-ART clonal expansions dominated every time point's repertoire. Following ART, diversity rose but still fell short of transplant donor controls.

Assay version v3.0 of immunoSEQ was used, and it was run at survey level. Repertoires were generated with immunoSEQ multiplex PCR, while TCRdb's copy carries only in-frame clones and drops some. The table records more than 25,000 clones, about 90% of them present only once. This clone has a single count. Antigen unknown. Germline trimming cut 6 bases from V and 5 bases from J; bases unmatched to any gene: 12. Germline V gives CDR1 KGHSH, CDR2 LQKENI. The CDR3 has 17 residues. This sequence originates from a man between 50 and 59 years old with HIV. This chain connects TRBV18 to TRBJ2-5; 13 positions match TRBD2. Sequencing used unsorted PBMCs, obtained 2 years after starting antiretroviral therapy. CDR3 in amino acids: CASSVGLAGARGETQYF. In DNA, the CDR3 is TGTGCCAGCTCTGTAGGACTAGCGGGAGCCCGAGGGGAGACCCAGTACTTC.